The 20 T cell receptor beta chains below were found in one sample sequenced in a study of blood T cell repertoires in COVID-19. Only in-frame clones appear in the TCRdb table, and some are missing; sequencing was by immunoSEQ multiplex PCR. The sample records some 180,000 clones, over 80% being singletons. Sequencing was performed on peripheral blood. The receptors come from a woman aged 35 to 49 with COVID-19, enrolled during active disease.

The chain has TRBV3-1 (or the pseudogene TRBV3-2) and TRBJ2-2; D is unresolved. In germline, CDR1 is LGHDT, CDR2 YNNKEL (reference sequence). The germline V and J ends were trimmed by 0 bases and 1 base, with 15 bases remaining between them. This CDR3 has 18 amino acids. The CDR3 here is CASSQDWSADQNTGELFF. DNA of the CDR3: TGTGCCAGCAGCCAAGATTGGAGCGCCGACCAGAACACCGGGGAGCTGTTTTTT.

This chain joins TRBV29-1 and TRBJ2-7, with TRBD1 identical over 10 bases. Unmatched junction bases numbered 10, after V lost 2 bases and J lost 3 bases. From germline, CDR1 is SQVTM and CDR2 ANQGSEA. This CDR3 region has 16 residues. The CDR3 region is CSVELSDRGQDYEQYF. The CDR3 bases are TGCAGCGTTGAACTATCAGACAGGGGGCAGGACTACGAGCAGTACTTC.

This clone has just a few counts. The chain couples TRBV25-1 to TRBJ1-2; D unresolved. The CDR3 is made up of 12 amino acids. The V gene lost 5 bases and the J gene lost 5 bases, with 9 bases spanning the gap. Germline values: CDR1 MGHDK, CDR2 SYGVNS. The chain's CDR3 is CASSKPQYGYTF. The CDR3 DNA reads as TGTGCCAGCAGTAAACCCCAGTATGGCTACACCTTC.

The rearrangement joins TRBV28 to TRBJ2-5; perhaps TRBD1 as D (5 bases). There are 17 residues in the CDR3. Germline lookup yields CDR1 MDHEN and CDR2 SYDVKM. V lost 7 bases and J lost 0, with 21 bases in between. CDR3 DNA sequence: TGTGCCAGCACGCTCAGGGCTCCAGCCTCGTACCAAGAGACCCAGTACTTC. Translating gives CASTLRAPASYQETQYF.

This clone was counted a few times. CDR3 protein: CASSSGGQPQHF. Written as DNA, the CDR3 is TGTGCCAGCAGTTCAGGAGGTCAGCCCCAGCATTTT. The chain joins TRBV12-3 or TRBV12-4 to TRBJ1-5; D gene ambiguous. The CDR3 has 12 residues. Trimming took 4 bases from V and 6 from J, leaving 7 bases between them.

This sequence joins TRBV5-6 and TRBJ1-5; a possible D gene is TRBD1 (6 bases). Germline CDR1 SGHDT, CDR2 YYEEEE. Trimming stripped 4 bases from V and 5 bases from J, with 16 bases between. This CDR3 comprises 15 residues. The CDR3 nucleotides are TGTGCCAGCAGCACCCCGGGACAACCTTATCAGCCCCAGCATTTT. Translated: CASSTPGQPYQPQHF.

V gene TRBV19 combines with J gene TRBJ2-7; 8 nucleotides align to TRBD2. Germline V gene sequence: CDR1 LNHDA, CDR2 SQIVND (reference sequence). The J segment lost 3 bases and the V segment lost 4 bases, leaving 11 bases of the junction unmatched. This CDR3 is built from 16 residues. CDR3 DNA sequence: TGTGCCAGTAGTACCGGGGGGGCAAGACCGAGCTACGAGCAGTACTTC. It is translated as CASSTGGARPSYEQYF. Together with reference TRBV19 and TRBJ2-7, the CDR3 gives the full variable domain: DGGITQSPKYLFRKEGQNVTLSCEQNLNHDAMYWYRQDPGQGLRLIYYSQIVNDFQKGDIAEGYSVSREKKESFPLTVTSAQKNPTAFYLCASSTGGARPSYEQYFGPGTRLTVT.

The CDR3: CASSILLLSGNTIYF. CDR3 DNA: TGTGCCAGTAGTATATTGTTACTCTCTGGAAACACCATATATTTT. The chain recombines TRBV19 with TRBJ1-3; no clear D. Between the trimmed V and J ends, which lost 2 bases and 0 bases, there was a span of 8 bases. The CDR3 loop spans 15 amino acids. Germline CDR1 reads LNHDA; CDR2 reads SQIVND (reference sequence).

This chain links TRBV2 with TRBJ1-5; D is uncertain. The CDR3 sequence is 13 residues long. Germline-derived CDR1 and CDR2 are SNHLY and FYNNEI. Trimming took 3 bases from V and 5 from J, leaving 8 bases between them. The CDR3 DNA sequence: TGTGCCAGCAGTGAGGTCCGAGATCAGCCCCAGCATTTT. Its translation: CASSEVRDQPQHF. The variable domain in full, completed from reference TRBV2 and TRBJ1-5, reads EPEVTQTPSHQVTQMGQEVILRCVPISNHLYFYWYRQILGQKVEFLVSFYNNEISEKSEIFDDQFSVERPDGSNFTLKIRSTKLEDSAMYFCASSEVRDQPQHFGDGTRLSIL.

This chain links TRBV6-5 with TRBJ1-1; 8 bases agree with TRBD1. This CDR3 has 15 residues. With V trimmed by 4 bases and J by 4 bases, 8 bases remained unmatched. From germline, CDR1 is MNHEY and CDR2 SVGAGI. The CDR3 reads CASSSDREGVTEAFF. In DNA form, the CDR3 reads TGTGCCAGCAGTTCGGACAGGGAGGGAGTCACTGAAGCTTTCTTT.

The chain uses TRBV3-1 (or the pseudogene TRBV3-2) and TRBJ2-6; a weak D match, TRBD2 (5 bases). CDR1 is LGHDT, CDR2 YNNKEL, per germline (reference sequence). V was clipped by 4 bases and J by 11 bases, with 15 bases between them. The CDR3 runs to 14 residues. The CDR3 reads CASSPLGELYVLTF. DNA for the CDR3: TGTGCCAGCAGCCCCCTTGGGGAGCTATACGTCCTGACTTTC.

The CDR3 region has the DNA TGTGCCATCAGGGCGGAGGAGAATGAGCAGTTCTTC. Translation: CAIRAEENEQFF. This chain links TRBV10-3 with TRBJ2-1; weak D call: TRBD2 (5 bases). There are 12 residues in the CDR3. Between the trimmed V and J ends, which lost 6 bases and 7 bases, there was a span of 10 bases. The germline gives CDR1 ENHRY, CDR2 SYGVKD.

The CDR3, as DNA: TGTGCCAGCAGCGTACTAGGGACAGGAGCTTCGGAGACCCAGTACTTC. Protein: CASSVLGTGASETQYF. The chain is built from TRBV9 and TRBJ2-5; 8 bases are a match to TRBD1. Germline CDR1 SGDLS, CDR2 YYNGEE. This CDR3 spans 16 amino acids. V gave up 1 base and J gave up 5 bases; unmatched junction bases: 10.

This clone was seen more than once but under ten times. The rearrangement links TRBV29-1 to TRBJ2-7, with D maybe TRBD2 (6 bases). The CDR3 spans 15 residues. V lost 4 bases to trimming and J lost 5 bases, with 21 bases between them. Germline V gene data show CDR1 as SQVTM and CDR2 as ANQGSEA. CDR3 nucleotide sequence: TGCAGCGTTGGAGAAAGGGGAGGTATGTCTGACGAGCAGTACTTC. Its translation is CSVGERGGMSDEQYF.

This clone has a single count. This chain uses TRBV18 with TRBJ2-7; 8 nucleotides agree with TRBD2. This CDR3 has 14 amino acids. Germline-derived CDR1 and CDR2 are KGHSH and LQKENI. Trimming cost V 6 bases and J 5 bases; bases outside gene matches: 9. The CDR3 protein is CASSERGGIDEQYF. DNA of the CDR3: TGTGCCAGCTCCGAACGGGGGGGAATCGACGAGCAGTACTTC.

In its sample, this clone was seen a few times. The V gene is TRBV19, the J gene TRBJ1-2; D remains ambiguous. This CDR3 is 13 amino acids long. V lost 3 bases to trimming and J lost 4 bases, with 9 bases between them. Germline V CDR1 and CDR2: LNHDA, SQIVND (reference sequence). The CDR3 is CASSMTISYGYTF. The CDR3 coding sequence is TGTGCCAGTAGTATGACTATCAGCTATGGCTACACCTTC. Drawing the rest from reference TRBV19 and TRBJ1-2, the complete variable domain is DGGITQSPKYLFRKEGQNVTLSCEQNLNHDAMYWYRQDPGQGLRLIYYSQIVNDFQKGDIAEGYSVSREKKESFPLTVTSAQKNPTAFYLCASSMTISYGYTFGSGTRLTVV.

This sequence joins TRBV3-1 (or the pseudogene TRBV3-2) and TRBJ2-1; 8 nucleotides match TRBD1. The V gene's germline CDR1 is LGHDT and CDR2 YNNKEL (reference sequence). The J segment lost 4 bases and the V segment lost 4 bases, leaving 6 bases of the junction unmatched. CDR3 length: 15 residues. This chain's CDR3 is CASSPTDRAYNEQFF. The CDR3 DNA is TGTGCCAGCAGCCCTACGGACAGGGCTTACAATGAGCAGTTCTTC.

The chain joins TRBV3-1 (or the pseudogene TRBV3-2) to TRBJ1-5; the D gene is possibly TRBD1 (5 bases). CDR1 is LGHDT and CDR2 is YNNKEL in the germline V gene (reference sequence). The CDR3 is 15 residues long. Trimming left V 3 bases short and J 3 bases short, with 12 bases between. The CDR3 here is CASSQRIQVNQPQHF. The DNA of the CDR3 is TGTGCCAGCAGCCAGAGGATACAGGTCAATCAGCCCCAGCATTTT.

The chain joins TRBV5-4 to TRBJ1-2; 11 nucleotides line up with TRBD1. The CDR3 is 13 amino acids. The ends lost 9 bases at V and 5 bases at J; junction bases unmatched: 6. Germline CDR1 is SGHNT and CDR2 is YYREEE (reference sequence). CDR3 sequence (DNA): TGTGCCATTGGGGACAGGGGGAGGTATGGCTACACCTTC. Translating gives CAIGDRGRYGYTF.

This rearrangement joins TRBV28 to TRBJ2-7; D is possibly TRBD1 (6 bases). CDR1 is MDHEN and CDR2 is SYDVKM in the germline V gene. This CDR3 comprises 17 residues. The V end was cut by 8 bases, the J end by 3 bases, with 26 bases between. The DNA of the CDR3 is TGTGCCAGCGGTAGTGGGACAAGTTCCTTAGTCTACTACGAGCAGTACTTC. Translation: CASGSGTSSLVYYEQYF.